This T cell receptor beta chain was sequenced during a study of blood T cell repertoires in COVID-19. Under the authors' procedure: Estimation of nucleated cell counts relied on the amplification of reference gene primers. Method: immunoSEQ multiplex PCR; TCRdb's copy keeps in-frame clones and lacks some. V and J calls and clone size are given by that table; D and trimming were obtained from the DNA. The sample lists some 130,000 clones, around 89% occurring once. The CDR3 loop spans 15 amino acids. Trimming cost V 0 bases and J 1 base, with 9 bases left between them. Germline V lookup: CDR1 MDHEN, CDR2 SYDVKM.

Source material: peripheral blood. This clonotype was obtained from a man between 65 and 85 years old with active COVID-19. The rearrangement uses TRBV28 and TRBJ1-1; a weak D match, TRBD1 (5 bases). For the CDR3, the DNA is TGTGCCAGCAGTTTATGGGAGGGGCAGAACACTGAAGCTTTCTTT. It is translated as CASSLWEGQNTEAFF.